The 10 T cell receptor beta chains below all came from one sample that was sequenced in a study of graft-versus-host responses after intestinal transplantation. Their antigens are not known. Using immunoSEQ multiplex PCR, the repertoire was profiled, and TCRdb retains in-frame clones only, with some absent. The sample shows 90,000 to 150,000 clones, 90% to 95% of them seen only once. The sample in question was unstimulated CD4+ T cells sorted from spleen or lymph node cells, obtained before intestinal transplant. The source of these receptors is a human donor who received an intestinal transplant.

The genes are TRBV18 and TRBJ1-1; weak D call: TRBD1 (5 bases). There are 16 residues in the CDR3. Germline CDR1 KGHSH, CDR2 LQKENI. With 3 bases removed from V and 4 bases from J, the gap between germline ends came to 18 bases. The CDR3 DNA follows: TGTGCCAGCTCACCGGAGGACATGAGGTCAGGCACTGAAGCTTTCTTT. Amino acid sequence: CASSPEDMRSGTEAFF.

The rearrangement links TRBV7-2 to TRBJ2-7, with unresolved D. In germline, CDR1 is SGHTA, CDR2 FQGNSA. The length of the CDR3 is 11 residues. Trimming took off 3 bases at V and 2 bases at J, with 2 bases between the two ends. For the CDR3, the DNA is TGTGCCAGCAGCTTTACCTACGAGCAGTACTTC. Translation: CASSFTYEQYF.

The chain recombines TRBV29-1 with TRBJ1-1; tentatively, D is TRBD1 (6 bases). This CDR3 comprises 14 residues. Germline loops: CDR1 SQVTM, CDR2 ANQGSEA. The ends were cut back, 2 bases at V and 3 bases at J, with 13 bases in the middle. CDR3 sequence reads: CSVERRGRDTEAFF. In DNA, the CDR3 is TGCAGCGTTGAACGACGGGGGCGCGACACTGAAGCTTTCTTT.

The V call is TRBV11-3, the J call TRBJ2-1; TRBD2 is a possible D gene (5 bases). This CDR3 region has 15 residues. The germline V gene encodes CDR1 SGHNT and CDR2 YENEEA. Trimming removed 5 bases at V and 0 bases at J, with 11 bases between. The CDR3 is CASSPSGSSYNEQFF. The CDR3 nucleotides read TGTGCCAGCAGCCCAAGCGGAAGCTCCTACAATGAGCAGTTCTTC.

V is TRBV27 and J is TRBJ2-3, with 7 bases fitting TRBD1. Losses at the gene ends were 8 bases for V and 3 bases for J; bases not matched to a gene: 5. Per germline, CDR1 MNHEY and CDR2 SMNVEV (reference sequence). The CDR3 has 13 residues. The chain's CDR3 is CASHRGNTDTQYF. The DNA of the CDR3 is TGTGCCAGCCACAGGGGTAATACAGATACGCAGTATTTT.

The gene calls are TRBV2 and TRBJ1-2; D is uncertain. Trimming shortened V by 5 bases and J by 4 bases, and 17 bases separated the two germline ends. Germline CDR1 SNHLY, CDR2 FYNNEI. There are 15 residues in the CDR3. CDR3 DNA: TGTGCCAGCAGTCCCACTCTTCCCCCCTCCTATGGCTACACCTTC. Translated: CASSPTLPPSYGYTF.

V gene TRBV6-6 combines with J gene TRBJ2-2; maybe TRBD1 (5 bases). CDR3 length: 14 residues. CDR1 is MNHNY and CDR2 is SVGAGI in the germline V gene (reference sequence). V lost 6 bases to trimming and J lost 1 base, with 9 bases between them. CDR3 nucleotides: TGTGCCAGCAGAGGGGCCGGGAACACCGGGGAGCTGTTTTTT. Protein product: CASRGAGNTGELFF.

As for this clone: The junction and the germline gene differ at one end; a read error may be behind it. CDR3 nucleotides: TGTGCTAGCAGCCCAGGACAGGGACTCCCCTCTGGGGCCAACGTCCTGACTTTC. It specifies CASSPGQGLPSGANVLTF. The chain employs TRBV7-7 and TRBJ2-6; TRBD1 aligns across 8 bases. Looked up from germline, CDR1 is SSHAT and CDR2 is FNYEAQ (reference sequence). The CDR3 sequence is 18 residues long.

The chain carries TRBV7-2 and TRBJ2-4; the D gene is possibly TRBD1 (6 bases). CDR3 length: 14 residues. CDR1 and CDR2 (germline): SGHTA, FQGNSA. Trimming pared 3 bases from V and 9 bases from J, leaving 15 bases between. This CDR3 is CASSFGGRGGIQYF. CDR3 coding DNA: TGTGCCAGCAGCTTCGGAGGACGAGGGGGCATTCAGTACTTC.

This chain links TRBV19 with TRBJ2-2; 9 nucleotides agree with TRBD1. In germline, CDR1 is LNHDA, CDR2 SQIVND (reference sequence). CDR3 length: 12 amino acids. With V trimmed by 8 bases and J by 5 bases, 0 bases remained unmatched. CDR3 bases: TGTGCCAGTGGGACAGGGACCGGGGAGCTGTTTTTT. The encoded protein is CASGTGTGELFF.